This T cell receptor beta chain was observed in a study of response to subunit inactivated influenza vaccine. Study conclusions and caveats: A suggestion made by the authors is that each seasonal influenza vaccination recruits few new T cells.

Trimming removed 2 bases from V and 5 bases from J; junction bases left unmatched: 4. From germline, CDR1 is SGHRS and CDR2 YFSETQ. The CDR3 spans 14 residues. This clonotype has a handful of counts. The antigen is not known. MiXCR was run by TCRdb on the RT-PCR reads, yielding one entry per CDR3 protein. The sample holds hundreds of thousands of distinct CDR3 sequences, around a sixth seen once. This clonotype originated in a man in his fifties who received an inactivated influenza vaccine. The material sequenced was PBMCs from blood, taken roughly 13 days after vaccination. V gene TRBV5-1 combines with J gene TRBJ2-3; TRBD2 aligns across 8 bases. The CDR3: CASSFSSGGDTQYF. In DNA form, the CDR3 reads TGCGCCAGCAGCTTCTCCAGCGGGGGAGATACGCAGTATTTT.